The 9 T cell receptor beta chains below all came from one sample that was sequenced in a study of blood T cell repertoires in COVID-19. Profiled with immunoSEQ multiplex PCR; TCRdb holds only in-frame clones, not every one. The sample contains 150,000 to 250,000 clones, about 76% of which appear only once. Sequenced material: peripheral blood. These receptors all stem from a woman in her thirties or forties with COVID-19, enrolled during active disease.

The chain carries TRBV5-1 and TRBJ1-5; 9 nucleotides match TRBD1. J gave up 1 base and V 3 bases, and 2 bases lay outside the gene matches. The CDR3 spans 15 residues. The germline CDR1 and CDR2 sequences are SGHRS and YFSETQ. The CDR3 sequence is CASSYGQGSNQPQHF. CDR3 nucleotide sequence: TGCGCCAGCAGCTACGGACAGGGGAGCAATCAGCCCCAGCATTTT.

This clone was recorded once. The CDR3 spells CASTSGTTNTGELFF. Written as DNA, the CDR3 is TGTGCCAGCACATCCGGGACAACGAACACCGGGGAGCTGTTTTTT. This sequence joins TRBV5-8 and TRBJ2-2; tentatively, D is TRBD1 (6 bases). V was cut by 6 bases and J by 0 bases, with 12 bases left in between. This CDR3 has 15 amino acids. Germline CDR1 SGHTS, CDR2 YDEGEE. Combining the CDR3 with reference TRBV5-8 and TRBJ2-2 gives the whole variable domain EAGVTQSPTHLIKTRGQQATLRCSPISGHTSVYWYQQALGLGLQFLLWYDEGEERNRGNFPPRFSGRQFPNYSSELNVNALELEDSALYLCASTSGTTNTGELFFGEGSRLTVL.

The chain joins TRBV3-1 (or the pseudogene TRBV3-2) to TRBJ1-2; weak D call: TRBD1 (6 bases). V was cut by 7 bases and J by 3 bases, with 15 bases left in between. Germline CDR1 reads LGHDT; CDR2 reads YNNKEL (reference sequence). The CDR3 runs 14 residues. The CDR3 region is CASTTNGQYYGYTF. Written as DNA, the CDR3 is TGTGCCAGCACCACGAATGGACAGTACTATGGCTACACCTTC.

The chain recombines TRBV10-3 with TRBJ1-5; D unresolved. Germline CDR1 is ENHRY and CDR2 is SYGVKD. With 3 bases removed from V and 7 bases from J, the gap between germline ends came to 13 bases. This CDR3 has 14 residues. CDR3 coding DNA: TGTGCCATCAGTGATGGGAGTAGAGAACAGCCCCAGCATTTT. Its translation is CAISDGSREQPQHF.

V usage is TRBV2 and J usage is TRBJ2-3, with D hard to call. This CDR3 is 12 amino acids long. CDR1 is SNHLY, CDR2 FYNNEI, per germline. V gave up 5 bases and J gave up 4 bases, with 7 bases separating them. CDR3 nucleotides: TGTGCCAGCAGTTTGACTGCAGATACGCAGTATTTT. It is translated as CASSLTADTQYF.

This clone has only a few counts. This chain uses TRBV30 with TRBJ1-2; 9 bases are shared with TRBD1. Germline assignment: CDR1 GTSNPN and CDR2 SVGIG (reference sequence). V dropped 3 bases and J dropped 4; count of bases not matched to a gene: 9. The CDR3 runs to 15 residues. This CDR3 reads CAWRSGYRGLYGYTF. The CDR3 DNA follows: TGTGCCTGGAGGTCCGGGTACAGGGGGCTCTATGGCTACACCTTC.

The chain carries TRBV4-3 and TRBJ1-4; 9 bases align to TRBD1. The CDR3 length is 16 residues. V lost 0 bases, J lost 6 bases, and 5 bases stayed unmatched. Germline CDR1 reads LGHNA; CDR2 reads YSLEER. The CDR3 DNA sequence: TGCGCCAGCAGCCAAGATAGTGGGACAGGGTATGAAAAACTGTTTTTT. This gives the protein CASSQDSGTGYEKLFF.

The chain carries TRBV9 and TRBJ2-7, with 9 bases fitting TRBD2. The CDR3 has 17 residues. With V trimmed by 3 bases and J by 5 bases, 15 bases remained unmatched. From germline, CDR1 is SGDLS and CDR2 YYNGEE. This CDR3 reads CASSEGPAGGLRHEQYF. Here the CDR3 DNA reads TGTGCCAGCAGCGAGGGGCCCGCGGGAGGGCTACGACACGAGCAGTACTTC. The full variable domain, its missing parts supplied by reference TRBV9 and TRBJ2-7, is DSGVTQTPKHLITATGQRVTLRCSPRSGDLSVYWYQQSLDQGLQFLIQYYNGEERAKGNILERFSAQQFPDLHSELNLSSLELGDSALYFCASSEGPAGGLRHEQYFGPGTRLTVT.

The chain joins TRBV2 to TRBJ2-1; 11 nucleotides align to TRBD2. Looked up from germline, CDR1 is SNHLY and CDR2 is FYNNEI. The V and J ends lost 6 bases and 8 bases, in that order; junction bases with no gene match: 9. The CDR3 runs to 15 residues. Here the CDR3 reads CASRETSGSWYEQFF. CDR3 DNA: TGTGCCAGCAGGGAAACTAGCGGGAGTTGGTATGAGCAGTTCTTC.